The text below deals with one TCR beta chain. The CDR3 spans 15 residues. CDR1 MRHNA and CDR2 SNTAGT come from the germline V gene. With 6 bases clipped from V and 2 bases from J, the junction kept 6 bases outside the gene matches. The table came from immunoSEQ multiplex PCR; TCRdb's copy has only in-frame clones and leaves some out. Here the sample spans around 130,000 clones, roughly 86% being singletons. The sample is drawn from a study of cytomegalovirus exposure and HLA in healthy donors. Overall study: The same platform as the approximately 730 first-cohort repertoires was used for the 95 to 150 validation repertoires, a later analysis reported.

Donors were drawn from the approximately 130-subject validation cohort, separate from the roughly 610-subject first cohort. The chain employs TRBV6-4 and TRBJ2-7; 11 nucleotides match TRBD2. Sequences were obtained from PBMCs. This TCR was sampled from a man aged 25-45 years in good health and CMV-seronegative. Written as DNA, the CDR3 is TGTGCCAGCAGCCCCACTAGCGGGGGCCCCTACGAGCAGTACTTC. Amino acids: CASSPTSGGPYEQYF.